The 22 T cell receptor beta chains listed next were all sequenced from one sample in a study of blood T cell repertoires in COVID-19. TCRdb's table, derived via immunoSEQ multiplex PCR, lists solely in-frame clones and lacks some. The sample yields about 200,000 clones, more than 75% seen once. The sample was PBMCs or T cells enriched from blood (not recorded which). The receptor source for this set is a man in his forties with acute COVID-19.

This clone was observed a handful of times. The CDR3 sequence is CASSVRGLPYNEQFF. CDR3 nucleotides: TGTGCCAGCAGCGTTCGCGGACTACCCTACAATGAGCAGTTCTTC. The chain combines TRBV9 with TRBJ2-1; D might be TRBD2 (6 bases). V was trimmed by 2 bases and J by 2 bases, leaving 11 bases between them. CDR3 length: 15 amino acids. The V gene's germline CDR1 is SGDLS and CDR2 YYNGEE.

V gene TRBV27 combines with J gene TRBJ1-1; D is unresolved. The germline V and J ends were trimmed by 2 bases and 11 bases, with 15 bases remaining between them. The CDR3 is 13 amino acids. The germline V gene has CDR1 MNHEY and CDR2 SMNVEV (reference sequence). The CDR3 coding sequence is TGTGCCAGCAGTTTAACACAAGCGTACCAGGCTTTCTTT. It encodes CASSLTQAYQAFF.

The V call is TRBV28, the J call TRBJ1-2; D perhaps matches TRBD1 (6 bases). This CDR3 is built from 14 residues. Germline values: CDR1 MDHEN, CDR2 SYDVKM. Between the trimmed V and J ends, which lost 3 bases and 3 bases, there was a span of 11 bases. DNA of the CDR3: TGTGCCAGCAGTTTGAAGGGACACTACTATGGCTACACCTTC. Its protein is CASSLKGHYYGYTF.

The chain recombines TRBV7-6 with TRBJ2-5; 8 positions agree with TRBD1. Losses at the gene ends were 1 base for V and 3 bases for J; bases not matched to a gene: 16. The CDR3 has 19 amino acids. Germline assignment: CDR1 SGHVS and CDR2 FNYEAQ. Here the CDR3 DNA reads TGTGCCAGCAGCTTAGAAGGTTGGACAGGGCCCATGCGGGAAGAGACCCAGTACTTC. As protein: CASSLEGWTGPMREETQYF.

The chain recombines TRBV7-9 with TRBJ2-7, with D unresolved. Germline lookup yields CDR1 SEHNR and CDR2 FQNEAQ (reference sequence). The CDR3 has 11 residues. The V end was cut by 5 bases, the J end by 1 base, with 3 bases between. The CDR3 DNA follows: TGTGCCAGCAGCCCTTCCTACGAGCAGTACTTC. Its translation is CASSPSYEQYF.

A single count supports this clone. The chain has TRBV6-1 and TRBJ1-5; possibly TRBD1 for D (5 bases). This CDR3 has 15 residues. Per the germline V gene, CDR1 is MNHNS and CDR2 is SASEGT. The V and J ends lost 3 bases and 3 bases respectively, with 12 bases between them. The CDR3 sequence: CASSEGRGINQPQHF. The CDR3, as DNA: TGTGCCAGCAGTGAGGGGAGGGGAATCAATCAGCCCCAGCATTTT.

In the case of this clone: Given the absence of the conserved phenylalanine or tryptophan at the CDR3 end, a read error is likely. The DNA is omitted, as the CDR3 cannot be located on it reliably, and the CDR3 follows TCRdb's listing. The V call is TRBV12-3 or TRBV12-4, the J call TRBJ1-2; the D segment call TRBD1 is taken from the table without a DNA check. The CDR3 numbers 12 amino acids, ends counted. The CDR3 spells CASSLGGLGYQV.

The count of this clone is one. This sample includes further DNA sequences coding for the same CDR3. V is TRBV7-2 and J is TRBJ2-7; the D gene is possibly TRBD1 (6 bases). Germline-derived CDR1 and CDR2 are SGHTA and FQGNSA. The CDR3 extends over 12 amino acids. Deletions cut 5 bases from V and 3 bases from J, with 8 bases between. CDR3 residues: CASSAQGYEQYF. CDR3 sequence (DNA): TGTGCCAGCAGCGCACAGGGCTACGAGCAGTACTTC.

The chain employs TRBV7-9 and TRBJ1-2, with D unresolved. Germline values: CDR1 SEHNR, CDR2 FQNEAQ (reference sequence). The V and J ends lost 1 base and 4 bases respectively, with 19 bases between them. The CDR3 has 17 amino acids. The CDR3 loop is CASSLDLTYITLYGYTF. In DNA, the CDR3 is TGTGCCAGCAGCTTAGATTTGACATATATAACCCTCTATGGCTACACCTTC.

The V call is TRBV28, the J call TRBJ1-2; 8 nucleotides align to TRBD1. Per the germline V gene, CDR1 is MDHEN and CDR2 is SYDVKM. This CDR3 region has 13 residues. V lost 4 bases and J lost 7; bases outside the gene matches: 5. CDR3 sequence (DNA): TGTGCCAGCAGTTCAACCGGGACAGGTGGCTACACCTTC. This gives the protein CASSSTGTGGYTF.

The chain employs TRBV29-1 and TRBJ2-3; D ambiguous. Germline V gene sequence: CDR1 SQVTM, CDR2 ANQGSEA. CDR3 length: 14 amino acids. Between the trimmed V and J ends, which lost 0 bases and 1 base, there was a span of 8 bases. CDR3 amino acids: CSVEDLGGTDTQYF. The CDR3 region has the DNA TGCAGCGTTGAAGACTTAGGAGGCACAGATACGCAGTATTTT.

The rearrangement links TRBV6-1 to TRBJ2-3; a weak D match, TRBD2 (5 bases). Looked up from germline, CDR1 is MNHNS and CDR2 is SASEGT. The CDR3 consists of 15 residues. The V end was cut by 1 base, the J end by 2 bases, with 10 bases between. CDR3 nucleotides: TGTGCCAGCAGTGAAGGCAGCGGTCTCACAGATACGCAGTATTTT. The encoded protein is CASSEGSGLTDTQYF.

The sample holds one count of this clone. The chain employs TRBV7-2 and TRBJ1-2; no clear D. The V end lost 0 bases, the J end lost 1 base, and 12 bases lay between the germline ends. The CDR3 spans 16 residues. The germline V gene has CDR1 SGHTA and CDR2 FQGNSA. The CDR3 protein is CASSLASTWVNYGYTF. The CDR3 DNA reads TGTGCCAGCAGCTTAGCGTCGACATGGGTTAACTATGGCTACACCTTC.

The rearrangement uses TRBV29-1 and TRBJ2-7; D might be TRBD1 (5 bases). Deletions cut 0 bases from V and 0 bases from J, with 6 bases between. CDR3 length: 13 amino acids. Germline V gene sequence: CDR1 SQVTM, CDR2 ANQGSEA. CDR3 amino acids: CSVEDRDSYEQYF. CDR3 in DNA: TGCAGCGTTGAAGACAGGGACTCCTACGAGCAGTACTTC.

This clone showed up just a few times. This CDR3 is CASSLGDRRDQPQHF. CDR3 sequence (DNA): TGCGCCAGCAGCTTGGGGGACAGGAGGGATCAGCCCCAGCATTTT. The rearrangement joins TRBV5-1 to TRBJ1-5; the match to TRBD1 covers 8 bases. Germline loops: CDR1 SGHRS, CDR2 YFSETQ. V was pared by 0 bases and J by 5 bases, with 4 bases of the junction left unmatched. This CDR3 is 15 amino acids long.

This rearrangement joins TRBV4-1 to TRBJ2-1; 7 bases are shared with TRBD1. The germline gives CDR1 MGHRA, CDR2 YSYEKL. The CDR3 runs 17 residues. J gave up 3 bases and V 4 bases, and 12 bases lay outside the gene matches. The CDR3 reads CASSLILPGQNYNEQFF. CDR3 bases: TGCGCCAGCAGCCTGATTCTCCCGGGACAGAACTACAATGAGCAGTTCTTC.

The V gene is TRBV19, the J gene TRBJ2-1; possibly TRBD1 for D (7 bases). Looked up from germline, CDR1 is LNHDA and CDR2 is SQIVND (reference sequence). Trimming shortened V by 1 base and J by 10 bases, and 17 bases separated the two germline ends. CDR3 length: 15 residues. CDR3 protein: CASSIGPGGLGEQFF. DNA of the CDR3: TGTGCCAGTAGTATAGGACCAGGGGGGTTGGGGGAGCAGTTCTTC.

This clone was detected a few times. CDR3 in DNA: TGTGCCAGCAGTACCCATACTGGGCAGTACTTC. Protein: CASSTHTGQYF. The J gene is TRBJ2-7, the V gene TRBV2; D gene unclear. In germline, CDR1 is SNHLY, CDR2 FYNNEI. V was pared by 5 bases and J by 9 bases, with 11 bases between. The CDR3 consists of 11 residues.

The chain uses TRBV6-2 or TRBV6-3 and TRBJ2-3, with 10 nucleotides matching TRBD2. This CDR3 region has 15 residues. Losses at the gene ends were 4 bases for V and 4 bases for J; bases not matched to a gene: 5. Per germline, CDR1 MNHEY and CDR2 SVGEGT. CDR3 sequence reads: CASSSSGRSADTQYF. The DNA for the CDR3 is TGTGCCAGCAGTTCTAGCGGGAGATCGGCAGATACGCAGTATTTT.

The rearrangement links TRBV24-1 to TRBJ1-5, with TRBD1 as a possible D gene (6 bases). The CDR3 extends over 14 amino acids. Per the germline V gene, CDR1 is KGHDR and CDR2 is SFDVKD. V was cut by 3 bases and J by 7 bases, with 12 bases left in between. DNA for the CDR3: TGTGCCACCAGTGATGACAGGTTAGGACAGCCCCAGCATTTT. It codes for CATSDDRLGQPQHF.

This clone has ten or more counts. The chain carries TRBV7-9 and TRBJ1-3, with D possibly matching TRBD1 (5 bases). There are 16 residues in the CDR3. Trimming took 5 bases from V and 1 from J, leaving 15 bases between them. CDR1 is SEHNR, CDR2 FQNEAQ, per germline (reference sequence). The CDR3 reads CASSPARGISGNTIYF. The CDR3 DNA sequence: TGTGCCAGCAGCCCCGCACGGGGGATATCTGGAAACACCATATATTTT.

The genes are TRBV6-5 and TRBJ2-7, with TRBD2 matching over 15 bases. With 10 bases clipped from V and 7 bases from J, the junction kept 8 bases outside the gene matches. CDR1 and CDR2 from the germline V gene are MNHEY and SVGAGI. This CDR3 has 14 residues. The CDR3 reads CAIWTSGRAGEQYF. CDR3 sequence (DNA): TGTGCCATCTGGACTAGCGGGAGGGCAGGGGAGCAGTACTTC.